Listed here is a single T cell receptor beta chain. Per the study methods: Cell counts per sample came from amplifying reference gene primers. Libraries were prepared by immunoSEQ multiplex PCR; TCRdb keeps only in-frame clonotypes and omits some of them. The V and J calls and clone size come from that table; D and trimming were worked out from the DNA. The sample holds roughly 440,000 clones; about 91% are singletons and the top ten take roughly 12%. The record originates from a study of blood T cell repertoires in COVID-19. On the study more broadly: Whether acute or convalescent, the COVID-19 samples came from the United States, Italy and Spain.

Seattle's cohort entered during active infection and was followed longitudinally. CDR1 and CDR2 from the germline V gene are SNHLY and FYNNEI. V lost 7 bases to trimming and J lost 9 bases, with 16 bases between them. The CDR3 runs 13 residues. Sequenced: peripheral blood. The V and J genes are TRBV2 and TRBJ2-1, with D maybe TRBD2 (5 bases). The TCR comes from a woman in her forties or fifties with COVID-19, enrolled during active disease. CDR3 sequence: CASTKDWHGEQFF. CDR3 nucleotide sequence: TGTGCCAGCACCAAGGACTGGCACGGTGAGCAGTTCTTC.